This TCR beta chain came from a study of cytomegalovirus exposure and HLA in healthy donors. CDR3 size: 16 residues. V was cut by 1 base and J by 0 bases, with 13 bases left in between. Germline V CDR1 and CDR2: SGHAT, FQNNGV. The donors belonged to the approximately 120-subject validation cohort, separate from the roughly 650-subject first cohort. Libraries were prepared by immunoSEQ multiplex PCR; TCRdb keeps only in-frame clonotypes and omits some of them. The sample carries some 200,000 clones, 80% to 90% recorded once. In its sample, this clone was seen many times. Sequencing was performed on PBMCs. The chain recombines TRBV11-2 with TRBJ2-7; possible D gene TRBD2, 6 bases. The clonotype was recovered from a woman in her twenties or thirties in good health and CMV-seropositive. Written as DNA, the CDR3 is TGTGCCAGCAGCTTAGCGGGGGTCTCGTACTCCTACGAGCAGTACTTC. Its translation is CASSLAGVSYSYEQYF.